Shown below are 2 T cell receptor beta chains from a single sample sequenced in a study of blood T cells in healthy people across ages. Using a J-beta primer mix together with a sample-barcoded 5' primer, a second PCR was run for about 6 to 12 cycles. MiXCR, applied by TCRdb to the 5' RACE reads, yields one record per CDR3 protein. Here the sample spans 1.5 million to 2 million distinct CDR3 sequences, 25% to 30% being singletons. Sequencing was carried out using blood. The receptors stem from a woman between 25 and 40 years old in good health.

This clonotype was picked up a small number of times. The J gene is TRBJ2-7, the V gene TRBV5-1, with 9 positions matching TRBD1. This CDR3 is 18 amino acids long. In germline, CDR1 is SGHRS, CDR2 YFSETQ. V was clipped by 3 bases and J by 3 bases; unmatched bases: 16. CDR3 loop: CASSSSLSSGTGHYEQYF. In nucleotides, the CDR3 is TGCGCCAGCAGCTCTTCCTTGTCTTCCGGGACAGGGCACTACGAGCAGTACTTC.

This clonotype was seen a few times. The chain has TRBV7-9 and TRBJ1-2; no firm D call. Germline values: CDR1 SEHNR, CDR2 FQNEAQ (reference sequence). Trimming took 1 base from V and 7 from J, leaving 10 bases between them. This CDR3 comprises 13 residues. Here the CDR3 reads CASSLDRWGGYTF. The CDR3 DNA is TGTGCCAGCAGCTTAGACCGTTGGGGTGGCTACACCTTC. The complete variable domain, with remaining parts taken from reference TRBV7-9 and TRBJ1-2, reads DTGVSQNPRHKITKRGQNVTFRCDPISEHNRLYWYRQTLGQGPEFLTYFQNEAQLEKSRLLSDRFSAERPKGSFSTLEIQRTEQGDSAMYLCASSLDRWGGYTFGSGTRLTVV.